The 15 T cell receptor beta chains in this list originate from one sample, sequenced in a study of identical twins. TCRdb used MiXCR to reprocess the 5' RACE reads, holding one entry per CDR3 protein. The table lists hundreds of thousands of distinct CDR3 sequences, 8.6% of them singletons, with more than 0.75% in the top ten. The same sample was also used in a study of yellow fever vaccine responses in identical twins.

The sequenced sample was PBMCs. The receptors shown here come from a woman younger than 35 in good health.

CDR3 nucleotide sequence: TGCAGCGTTGTGGCTAGCGGGTTCGAGCAGTACTTC. Protein: CSVVASGFEQYF. The chain couples TRBV29-1 to TRBJ2-7; TRBD2 agrees at 8 bases. Trimming took 4 bases from V and 6 from J; bases not matched to a gene: 5. CDR1 is SQVTM, CDR2 ANQGSEA, per germline. The CDR3 is 12 residues long.

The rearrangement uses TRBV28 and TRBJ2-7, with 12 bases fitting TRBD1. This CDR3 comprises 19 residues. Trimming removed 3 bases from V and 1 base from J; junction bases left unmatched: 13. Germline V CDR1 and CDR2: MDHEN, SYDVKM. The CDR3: CASSLSAGTGGAGSYEQYF. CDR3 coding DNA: TGTGCCAGCAGTTTGTCCGCCGGGACAGGGGGCGCCGGTTCCTACGAGCAGTACTTC. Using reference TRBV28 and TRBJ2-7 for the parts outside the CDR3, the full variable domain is DVKVTQSSRYLVKRTGEKVFLECVQDMDHENMFWYRQDPGLGLRLIYFSYDVKMKEKGDIPEGYSVSREKKERFSLILESASTNQTSMYLCASSLSAGTGGAGSYEQYFGPGTRLTVT.

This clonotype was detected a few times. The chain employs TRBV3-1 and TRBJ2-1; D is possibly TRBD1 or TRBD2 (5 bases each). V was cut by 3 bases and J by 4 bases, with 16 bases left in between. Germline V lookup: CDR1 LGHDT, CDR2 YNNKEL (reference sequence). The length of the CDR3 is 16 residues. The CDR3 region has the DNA TGTGCCAGCAGCCATATCGGGGCAGGCCCTTACAATGAGCAGTTCTTC. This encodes CASSHIGAGPYNEQFF.

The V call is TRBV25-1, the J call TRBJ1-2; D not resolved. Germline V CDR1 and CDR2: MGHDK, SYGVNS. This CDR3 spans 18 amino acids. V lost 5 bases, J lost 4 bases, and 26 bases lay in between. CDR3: CASSLTSMTEGAAYGYTF. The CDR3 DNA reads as TGTGCCAGCAGTCTAACGTCCATGACTGAGGGTGCGGCCTATGGCTACACCTTC.

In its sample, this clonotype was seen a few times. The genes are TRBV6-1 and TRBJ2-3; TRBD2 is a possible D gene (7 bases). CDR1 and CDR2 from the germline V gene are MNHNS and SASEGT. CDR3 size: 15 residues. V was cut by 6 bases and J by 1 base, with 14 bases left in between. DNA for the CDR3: TGTGCCAGCAGCACCTGGGGGGGGCGCACAGATACGCAGTATTTT. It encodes CASSTWGGRTDTQYF.

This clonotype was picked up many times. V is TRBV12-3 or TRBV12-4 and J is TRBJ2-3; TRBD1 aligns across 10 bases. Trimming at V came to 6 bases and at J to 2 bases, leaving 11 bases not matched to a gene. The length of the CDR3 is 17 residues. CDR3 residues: CASSERPTGGNTDTQYF. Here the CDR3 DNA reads TGTGCCAGCAGCGAGAGGCCGACAGGGGGCAACACAGATACGCAGTATTTT.

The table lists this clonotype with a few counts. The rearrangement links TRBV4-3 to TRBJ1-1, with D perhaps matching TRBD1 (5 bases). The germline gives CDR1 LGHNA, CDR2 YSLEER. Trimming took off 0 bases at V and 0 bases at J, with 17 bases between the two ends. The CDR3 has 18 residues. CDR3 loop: CASSQDVSQRTMNTEAFF. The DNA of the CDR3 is TGCGCCAGCAGCCAAGATGTCTCTCAGAGGACAATGAACACTGAAGCTTTCTTT.

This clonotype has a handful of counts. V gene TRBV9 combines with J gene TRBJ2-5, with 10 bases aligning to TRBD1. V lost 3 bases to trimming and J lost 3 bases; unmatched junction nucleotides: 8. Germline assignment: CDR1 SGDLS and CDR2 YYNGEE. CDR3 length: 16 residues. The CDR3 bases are TGTGCCAGCAGCGCCATTTCCGGGACAGGGGAAGAGACCCAGTACTTC. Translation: CASSAISGTGEETQYF.

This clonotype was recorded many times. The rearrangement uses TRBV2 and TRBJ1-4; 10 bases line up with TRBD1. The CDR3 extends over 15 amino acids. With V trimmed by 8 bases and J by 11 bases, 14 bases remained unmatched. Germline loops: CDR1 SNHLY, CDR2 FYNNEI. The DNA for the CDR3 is TGTGCCAGCTATAACATAGACAGGGGGCGAGAGAAACTGTTTTTT. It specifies CASYNIDRGREKLFF.

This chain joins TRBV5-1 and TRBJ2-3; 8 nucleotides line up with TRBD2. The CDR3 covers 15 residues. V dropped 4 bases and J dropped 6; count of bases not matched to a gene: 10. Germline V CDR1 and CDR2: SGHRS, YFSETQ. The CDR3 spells CASSVGRGATDTQYF. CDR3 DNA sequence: TGCGCCAGCAGCGTCGGGCGGGGGGCCACTGATACGCAGTATTTT.

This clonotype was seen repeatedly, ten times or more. CDR3 region: CATSRGAGSTDTQYF. CDR3 nucleotide sequence: TGTGCCACCAGCAGAGGTGCGGGGAGCACAGATACGCAGTATTTT. The V gene is TRBV15, the J gene TRBJ2-3, with D perhaps matching TRBD2 (6 bases). The CDR3 is made up of 15 amino acids. Per germline, CDR1 LNHNV and CDR2 YYDKDF (reference sequence). Trimming left V 1 base short and J 0 bases short, with 8 bases between. Supplemented by reference TRBV15 and TRBJ2-3, the full variable domain reads DAMVIQNPRYQVTQFGKPVTLSCSQTLNHNVMYWYQQKSSQAPKLLFHYYDKDFNNEADTPDNFQSRRPNTSFCFLDIRSPGLGDTAMYLCATSRGAGSTDTQYFGPGTRLTVL.

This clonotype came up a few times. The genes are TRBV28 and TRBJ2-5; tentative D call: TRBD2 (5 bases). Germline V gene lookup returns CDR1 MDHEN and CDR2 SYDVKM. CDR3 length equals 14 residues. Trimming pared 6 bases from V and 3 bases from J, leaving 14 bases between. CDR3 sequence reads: CASSHPLGEETQYF. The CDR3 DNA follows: TGTGCCAGCAGCCACCCGTTGGGAGAAGAGACCCAGTACTTC. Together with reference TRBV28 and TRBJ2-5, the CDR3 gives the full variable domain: DVKVTQSSRYLVKRTGEKVFLECVQDMDHENMFWYRQDPGLGLRLIYFSYDVKMKEKGDIPEGYSVSREKKERFSLILESASTNQTSMYLCASSHPLGEETQYFGPGTRLLVL.

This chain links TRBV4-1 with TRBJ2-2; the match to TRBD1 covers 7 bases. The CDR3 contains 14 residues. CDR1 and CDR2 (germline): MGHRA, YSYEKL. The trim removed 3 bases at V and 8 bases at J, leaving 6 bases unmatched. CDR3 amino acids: CASSQTDRVGELFF. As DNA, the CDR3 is TGCGCCAGCAGCCAGACAGACAGGGTGGGGGAGCTGTTTTTT.

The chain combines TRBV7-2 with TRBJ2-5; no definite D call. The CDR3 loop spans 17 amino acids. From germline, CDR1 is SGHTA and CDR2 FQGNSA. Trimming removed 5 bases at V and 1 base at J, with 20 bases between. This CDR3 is CASSPRAIAVGQETQYF. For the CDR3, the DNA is TGTGCCAGCAGCCCGCGCGCTATAGCAGTGGGCCAAGAGACCCAGTACTTC.

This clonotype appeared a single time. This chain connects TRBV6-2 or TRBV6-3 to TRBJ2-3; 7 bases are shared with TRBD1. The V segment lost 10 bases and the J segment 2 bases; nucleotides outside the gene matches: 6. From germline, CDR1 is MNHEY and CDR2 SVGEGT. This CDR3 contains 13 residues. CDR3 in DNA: TGTGCCACCACCGGGACAGACACAGATACGCAGTATTTT. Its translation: CATTGTDTDTQYF.